The 5 T cell receptor beta chains below come from one sample, sequenced in a study of blood T cell repertoires in COVID-19. Only in-frame clones appear in the TCRdb table, and some are missing; sequencing was by immunoSEQ multiplex PCR. The sample has 250,000 to 350,000 clones, around 85% seen once. Specimen: PBMCs or T cells enriched from blood (not recorded which). Receptors originate from a woman aged 30 to 39 who had recovered from COVID-19.

The gene calls are TRBV7-4 and TRBJ1-2, with a weak D call TRBD1 (6 bases). V was pared by 4 bases and J by 2 bases, with 17 bases between. This CDR3 has 16 residues. Germline-derived CDR1 and CDR2 are SGHVT and SQSDAQ. In nucleotides, the CDR3 is TGTGCCAGCAGCTCCGATGGGGACATTCGGAACTATGGCTACACCTTC. Translated: CASSSDGDIRNYGYTF.

This clone was counted a few times. The chain is built from TRBV9 and TRBJ1-1; 7 bases map to TRBD1. The CDR3 is made up of 15 amino acids. The ends lost 2 bases at V and 4 bases at J; junction bases unmatched: 8. Germline V CDR1 and CDR2: SGDLS, YYNGEE. The CDR3 reads CASSVRTGGFTEAFF. CDR3 nucleotides: TGTGCCAGCAGCGTTAGGACAGGAGGCTTCACTGAAGCTTTCTTT.

The J gene is TRBJ2-1, the V gene TRBV6-5; 7 bases are shared with TRBD2. V gave up 6 bases and J gave up 0 bases; unmatched junction bases: 2. The CDR3 runs to 14 residues. CDR1 is MNHEY and CDR2 is SVGAGI in the germline V gene. This CDR3 reads CASRSGDSYNEQFF. The CDR3 DNA reads TGTGCCAGCAGGAGCGGGGACTCCTACAATGAGCAGTTCTTC.

This clone was seen more than once but under ten times. V usage is TRBV29-1 and J usage is TRBJ1-1; D is ambiguous. This CDR3 has 14 amino acids. Trimming stripped 5 bases from V and 0 bases from J, with 13 bases between. Germline values: CDR1 SQVTM, CDR2 ANQGSEA. This CDR3 reads CSVKLRNMNTEAFF. The CDR3 nucleotides are TGCAGCGTTAAATTGCGGAACATGAACACTGAAGCTTTCTTT.

This chain joins TRBV5-1 and TRBJ2-1; 10 bases fit TRBD2. Germline assignment: CDR1 SGHRS and CDR2 YFSETQ. The CDR3 totals 15 residues. The V and J ends lost 0 bases and 7 bases, in that order; junction bases with no gene match: 4. For the CDR3, the DNA is TGCGCCAGCAGCTTGGCCCCTAGCGGGAGTAATGAGCAGTTCTTC. Translated, it gives CASSLAPSGSNEQFF.